These 5 T cell receptor beta chains share one sample of origin, sequenced in a study of post-analysis software for immune sequencing data. Unique molecular identifiers were present in the TCR beta cDNA libraries. Using its own MiXCR run on the PCR reads, TCRdb lists one record per CDR3 protein. The table has around 150,000 distinct CDR3 sequences, about 36% seen once; the top ten hold roughly 28%. Source: blood, taken after autologous hematopoietic stem cell transplantation. Receptor source: a girl between 10 and 17 years old with multiple sclerosis.

This clonotype showed up just a few times. The J gene is TRBJ1-2, the V gene TRBV10-3; a possible D gene is TRBD1 (5 bases). The CDR3 is 17 residues long. Trimming shortened V by 3 bases and J by 4 bases, and 21 bases separated the two germline ends. Germline-derived CDR1 and CDR2 are ENHRY and SYGVKD. CDR3 bases: TGTGCCATCAGTGACCCACGAGGACATTTATTAGGCTATGGCTACACCTTC. Amino acid sequence: CAISDPRGHLLGYGYTF.

This rearrangement joins TRBV5-1 to TRBJ2-7, with no clear D. Germline loops: CDR1 SGHRS, CDR2 YFSETQ. The CDR3 is 14 amino acids. V lost 0 bases and J 1 base, leaving 8 bases between the germline ends. The CDR3 DNA reads TGCGCCAGCAGCTTGGAGGCCAGATCCTACGAGCAGTACTTC. It translates to CASSLEARSYEQYF.

The CDR3 DNA follows: TGTGCCAGCCGGACTAGCGGGGGGTTCTACAATGAGCAGTTCTTC. Translated, it gives CASRTSGGFYNEQFF. The chain joins TRBV7-9 to TRBJ2-1; 14 positions match TRBD2. Germline CDR1 is SEHNR and CDR2 is FQNEAQ (reference sequence). The CDR3 consists of 15 residues. Trimming cost V 8 bases and J 3 bases; bases outside gene matches: 3.

This clonotype has ten or more counts. V and J are TRBV12-5 and TRBJ2-7; 12 bases are shared with TRBD2. The J segment lost 5 bases and the V segment lost 1 base, leaving 6 bases of the junction unmatched. Germline lookup yields CDR1 LGHNT and CDR2 FRNRAP. The CDR3 has 16 amino acids. The CDR3 DNA sequence: TGTGCTAGTGGTTTGGGGCAGACTAGCGGGAGCGACGAGCAGTACTTC. This codes for CASGLGQTSGSDEQYF.

This clonotype has a handful of counts. The chain couples TRBV7-9 to TRBJ2-3, with 11 bases lining up with TRBD2. The CDR3 has 15 amino acids. V was clipped by 3 bases and J by 7 bases; unmatched bases: 6. Germline CDR1 and CDR2: SEHNR and FQNEAQ (reference sequence). CDR3 in DNA: TGTGCCAGCAGCTTTCAGGCTAGCGGGAGGAATACGCAGTATTTT. Translation gives CASSFQASGRNTQYF.